This TCR beta chain appears in the sequencing data of a study of cytomegalovirus exposure and HLA in healthy donors. Study summary: Samples from HLA-typed donors yielded approximately 80 million unique TCRs in an early data release.

V gave up 3 bases and J gave up 2 bases, with 14 bases separating them. This CDR3 spans 15 amino acids. The germline CDR1 and CDR2 sequences are MNHEY and SMNVEV (reference sequence). The PCR contained 60 Vbeta and 13 Jbeta primers. Clones were sequenced by immunoSEQ multiplex PCR, and TCRdb holds only the in-frame ones, with some missing. This table has about 120,000 clones, 75% to 85% appearing once. The V gene is TRBV27, the J gene TRBJ2-7; maybe TRBD2 (5 bases). Sequenced input: PBMCs. The TCR originated in a man between 25 and 39 years old in good health and CMV-seropositive. The CDR3 region has the DNA TGTGCCAGCAGTTTGCGGAGTGGGAGAACCTACGAGCAGTACTTC. Translated: CASSLRSGRTYEQYF.